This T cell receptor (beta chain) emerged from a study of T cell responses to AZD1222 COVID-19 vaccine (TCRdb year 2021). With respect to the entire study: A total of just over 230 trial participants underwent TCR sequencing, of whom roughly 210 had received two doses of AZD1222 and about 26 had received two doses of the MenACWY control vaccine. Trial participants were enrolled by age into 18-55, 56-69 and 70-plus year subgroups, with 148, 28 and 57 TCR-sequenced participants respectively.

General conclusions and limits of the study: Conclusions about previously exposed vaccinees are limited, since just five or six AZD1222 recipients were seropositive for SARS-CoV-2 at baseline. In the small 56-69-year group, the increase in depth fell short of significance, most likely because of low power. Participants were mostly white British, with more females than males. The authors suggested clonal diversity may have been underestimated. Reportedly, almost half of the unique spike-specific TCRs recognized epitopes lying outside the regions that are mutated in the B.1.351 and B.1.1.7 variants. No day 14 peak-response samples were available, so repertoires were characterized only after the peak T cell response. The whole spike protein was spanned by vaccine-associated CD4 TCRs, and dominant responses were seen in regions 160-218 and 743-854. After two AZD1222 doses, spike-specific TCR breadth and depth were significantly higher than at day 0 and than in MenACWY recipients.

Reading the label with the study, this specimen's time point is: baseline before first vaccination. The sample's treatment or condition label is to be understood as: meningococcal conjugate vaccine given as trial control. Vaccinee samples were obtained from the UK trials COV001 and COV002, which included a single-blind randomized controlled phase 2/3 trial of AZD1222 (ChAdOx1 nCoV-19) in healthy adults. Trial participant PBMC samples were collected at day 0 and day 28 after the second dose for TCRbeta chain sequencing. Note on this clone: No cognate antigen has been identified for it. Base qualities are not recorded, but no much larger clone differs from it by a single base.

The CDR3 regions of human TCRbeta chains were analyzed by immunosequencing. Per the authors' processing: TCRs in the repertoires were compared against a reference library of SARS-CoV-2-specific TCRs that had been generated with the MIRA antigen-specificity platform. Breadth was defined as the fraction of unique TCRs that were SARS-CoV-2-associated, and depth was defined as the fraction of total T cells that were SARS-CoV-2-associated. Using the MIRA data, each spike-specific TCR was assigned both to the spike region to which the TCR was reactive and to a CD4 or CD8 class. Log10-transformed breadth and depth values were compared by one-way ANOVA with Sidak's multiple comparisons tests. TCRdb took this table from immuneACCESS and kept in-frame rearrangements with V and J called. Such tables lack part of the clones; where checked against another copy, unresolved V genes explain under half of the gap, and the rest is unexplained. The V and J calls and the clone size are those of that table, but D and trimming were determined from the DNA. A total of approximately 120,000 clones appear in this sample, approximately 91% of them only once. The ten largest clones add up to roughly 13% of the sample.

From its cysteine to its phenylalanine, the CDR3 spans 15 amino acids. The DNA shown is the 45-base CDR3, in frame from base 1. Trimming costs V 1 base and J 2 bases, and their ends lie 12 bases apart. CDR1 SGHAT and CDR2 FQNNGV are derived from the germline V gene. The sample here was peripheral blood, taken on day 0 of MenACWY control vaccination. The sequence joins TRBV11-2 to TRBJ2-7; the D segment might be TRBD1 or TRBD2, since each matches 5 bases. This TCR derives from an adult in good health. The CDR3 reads CASSLVGRGAYEQYF. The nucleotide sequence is TGTGCCAGCAGCTTAGTGGGACGTGGGGCCTACGAGCAGTACTTC.